The 32 T cell receptor beta chains below all came from one sample that was sequenced in a study of T cells in localized non-small cell lung cancer. Some clones are missing from TCRdb's copy, which holds only in-frame ones; the method was immunoSEQ multiplex PCR. The sample holds 50,000 to 55,000 clones, roughly 84% seen once. This specimen was peripheral blood mononuclear cells, taken before any cancer treatment. All receptors come from a man aged 40 to 70 with stage III lung adenocarcinoma.

This sequence joins TRBV5-1 and TRBJ1-4; TRBD1 matches at 8 bases. Germline loops: CDR1 SGHRS, CDR2 YFSETQ. The CDR3 loop spans 14 amino acids. Losses at the gene ends were 7 bases for V and 7 bases for J; bases not matched to a gene: 9. The CDR3 DNA reads as TGCGCCAGCCGAGGACAGGGACGAGGTGAAAAACTGTTTTTT. This codes for CASRGQGRGEKLFF. Based on the CDR3 plus reference TRBV5-1 and TRBJ1-4, the full variable domain is KAGVTQTPRYLIKTRGQQVTLSCSPISGHRSVSWYQQTPGQGLQFLFEYFSETQRNKGNFPGRFSGRQFSNSRSEMNVSTLELGDSALYLCASRGQGRGEKLFFGSGTQLSVL.

The CDR3 spells CASSLDGGELFF. The CDR3 DNA sequence: TGCGCCAGCAGCTTGGATGGCGGGGAGCTGTTTTTT. The chain has TRBV5-1 and TRBJ2-2; D is unclear. Trimming removed 0 bases from V and 7 bases from J, with 4 bases in between. The CDR3 consists of 12 residues. Looked up from germline, CDR1 is SGHRS and CDR2 is YFSETQ.

V and J are TRBV7-2 and TRBJ2-5; no clear D. The CDR3 runs 11 residues. V dropped 5 bases and J dropped 5 bases, with 6 bases sitting between them. Germline V lookup: CDR1 SGHTA, CDR2 FQGNSA. The chain's CDR3 is CASSQRETQYF. In nucleotides, the CDR3 is TGTGCCAGCAGCCAAAGGGAGACCCAGTACTTC.

The CDR3 sequence: CASSEIRKAGSGGYTF. For the CDR3, the DNA is TGTGCCAGCAGTGAAATTCGAAAGGCAGGGTCGGGTGGCTACACCTTC. This chain links TRBV6-1 with TRBJ1-2; a possible D gene is TRBD1 (5 bases). The CDR3 spans 16 residues. The germline gives CDR1 MNHNS, CDR2 SASEGT. Trimming removed 2 bases at V and 7 bases at J, with 20 bases between.

The V call is TRBV4-2, the J call TRBJ1-1; D may be TRBD1 (6 bases). The V end lost 0 bases, the J end lost 5 bases, and 13 bases lay between the germline ends. CDR3 size: 15 residues. Germline assignment: CDR1 LGHNA and CDR2 YNFKEQ. CDR3 region: CASSQEARGRTEAFF. The CDR3, as DNA: TGTGCCAGCAGCCAAGAGGCCAGGGGTCGGACTGAAGCTTTCTTT.

The chain recombines TRBV7-8 with TRBJ1-1; 7 positions match TRBD1. V shed 8 bases, J shed 5 bases, and the junction held 11 bases outside the gene matches. The CDR3 covers 14 residues. Germline CDR1 and CDR2: SGHVS and FQNEAQ. The CDR3 coding sequence is TGTGCCAGCGTCGGGACAGTGGAAGGGACTGAAGCTTTCTTT. Translated, it gives CASVGTVEGTEAFF.

This clone was recorded a few times. This chain joins TRBV10-3 and TRBJ2-2, with unresolved D. Between the trimmed V and J ends, which lost 3 bases and 7 bases, there was a span of 9 bases. Germline loops: CDR1 ENHRY, CDR2 SYGVKD. The CDR3 is 13 residues long. The CDR3 region is CAISERSGGELFF. For the CDR3, the DNA is TGTGCCATCAGTGAAAGATCGGGCGGGGAGCTGTTTTTT.

This chain links TRBV11-3 with TRBJ2-1; D is unclear. Germline CDR1 and CDR2: SGHNT and YENEEA. V lost 1 base and J lost 4, with 14 bases in between. This CDR3 region has 16 residues. The CDR3 reads CASSLASMAFYNEQFF. The DNA of the CDR3 is TGTGCCAGCAGCTTAGCTTCTATGGCGTTTTACAATGAGCAGTTCTTC.

This chain connects TRBV7-2 to TRBJ2-5; D remains ambiguous. V lost 5 bases to trimming and J lost 5 bases, with 12 bases between them. The CDR3 sequence is 13 residues long. Germline CDR1 SGHTA, CDR2 FQGNSA. The DNA for the CDR3 is TGTGCCAGCAGCACCCTTGCTCTGGAGACCCAGTACTTC. Translation gives CASSTLALETQYF.

CDR3 bases: TGTGCCAGCAGGGTACAGGGAGGCGAGCAGTACTTC. Its protein product is CASRVQGGEQYF. The rearrangement joins TRBV6-5 to TRBJ2-7; tentatively, D is TRBD1 or TRBD2 (6 bases each). Trimming removed 6 bases at V and 6 bases at J, with 12 bases between. This CDR3 is built from 12 residues. Germline loops: CDR1 MNHEY, CDR2 SVGAGI.

The chain employs TRBV25-1 and TRBJ1-4, with 10 bases matching TRBD1. CDR1 and CDR2 from the germline V gene are MGHDK and SYGVNS. The CDR3 covers 14 residues. V was clipped by 6 bases and J by 5 bases; unmatched bases: 3. The DNA of the CDR3 is TGTGCCAGCAGCCTGGGACAGGGGAATGAAAAACTGTTTTTT. It specifies CASSLGQGNEKLFF.

This chain joins TRBV7-9 and TRBJ2-7, with D uncertain. The CDR3 covers 13 residues. The V gene's germline CDR1 is SEHNR and CDR2 FQNEAQ (reference sequence). V gave up 5 bases and J gave up 5 bases, with 13 bases separating them. The CDR3, as DNA: TGTGCCAGCAGCAGCAGAGACCCGAACGAGCAGTACTTC. Amino acid sequence: CASSSRDPNEQYF.

The J gene is TRBJ1-1, the V gene TRBV2; 8 nucleotides agree with TRBD1. CDR3 length: 14 residues. V lost 5 bases to trimming and J lost 4 bases; unmatched junction nucleotides: 6. Germline V gene lookup returns CDR1 SNHLY and CDR2 FYNNEI. In DNA form, the CDR3 reads TGTGCCAGCAGTTTACAGGGGGTGGGCACTGAAGCTTTCTTT. Encoded protein: CASSLQGVGTEAFF. Supplemented by reference TRBV2 and TRBJ1-1, the full variable domain reads EPEVTQTPSHQVTQMGQEVILRCVPISNHLYFYWYRQILGQKVEFLVSFYNNEISEKSEIFDDQFSVERPDGSNFTLKIRSTKLEDSAMYFCASSLQGVGTEAFFGQGTRLTVV.

The chain joins TRBV4-3 to TRBJ2-4; 7 bases are shared with TRBD1. J lost 16 bases, V lost 0 bases, and 12 bases had no gene match. The germline V gene has CDR1 LGHNA and CDR2 YSLEER. The CDR3 has 14 residues. CDR3 in amino acids: CASSQDLFWDSFYF. CDR3 in DNA: TGCGCCAGCAGCCAAGATTTATTTTGGGACAGTTTTTACTTC.

V is TRBV19 and J is TRBJ2-1, with TRBD2 matching over 9 bases. The junction had 2 bases not matched to a gene; V was cut back by 6 bases and J by 5 bases. Germline CDR1 reads LNHDA; CDR2 reads SQIVND (reference sequence). The CDR3 has 13 amino acids. The CDR3 loop is CASRLAGDNEQFF. The CDR3 nucleotides read TGTGCCAGTAGATTAGCGGGAGACAATGAGCAGTTCTTC.

This chain joins TRBV5-6 and TRBJ2-5; TRBD2 is a possible D gene (6 bases). The CDR3 contains 15 residues. In germline, CDR1 is SGHDT, CDR2 YYEEEE. V lost 4 bases and J 0 bases, leaving 13 bases between the germline ends. The CDR3 DNA follows: TGTGCCAGCAGCCCCGCCTGGGGGGACCAAGAGACCCAGTACTTC. Translated: CASSPAWGDQETQYF.

The V and J genes are TRBV5-5 and TRBJ1-1; D perhaps matches TRBD1 (6 bases). Germline values: CDR1 SGHKS, CDR2 YYEKEE (reference sequence). This CDR3 comprises 15 residues. Trimming cost V 0 bases and J 1 base, with 10 bases left between them. Here the CDR3 DNA reads TGTGCCAGCAGCTTGGTGGACAGCGCGAACACTGAAGCTTTCTTT. Protein sequence: CASSLVDSANTEAFF.

This clone was detected only a few times. The chain carries TRBV19 and TRBJ2-1, with a tentative D call TRBD2 (5 bases). Per the germline V gene, CDR1 is LNHDA and CDR2 is SQIVND (reference sequence). The V and J ends lost 5 bases and 7 bases respectively, with 12 bases between them. CDR3 length: 13 residues. CDR3 bases: TGTGCCAGTAGTTCAAGCCCGGGGAATGAGCAGTTCTTC. Amino acid sequence: CASSSSPGNEQFF.

The V and J genes are TRBV5-1 and TRBJ2-4, with D possibly TRBD1 on 5 matching bases. The CDR3 is made up of 14 amino acids. Germline values: CDR1 SGHRS, CDR2 YFSETQ. Trimming removed 3 bases from V and 8 bases from J, with 15 bases in between. In nucleotides, the CDR3 is TGCGCCAGCAGCTCCGGCAAAGACAGACACATTCAGTACTTC. Residues: CASSSGKDRHIQYF.

The rearrangement uses TRBV7-6 and TRBJ1-5; tentative D call: TRBD1 (6 bases). V was cut by 1 base and J by 6 bases, with 10 bases left in between. The germline CDR1 and CDR2 sequences are SGHVS and FNYEAQ. The CDR3 is 14 amino acids. Here the CDR3 DNA reads TGTGCCAGCAGCTTAGACAGGGACGGTCAGCCCCAGCATTTT. Translation: CASSLDRDGQPQHF.

The chain joins TRBV5-1 to TRBJ2-7; TRBD2 might be the D (7 bases). The CDR3 has 14 amino acids. Germline V gene sequence: CDR1 SGHRS, CDR2 YFSETQ. Deletions cut 4 bases from V and 1 base from J, with 12 bases between. Here the CDR3 reads CASSRGAPSYEQYF. In DNA, the CDR3 is TGCGCCAGCAGCCGGGGGGCTCCGTCCTACGAGCAGTACTTC.

The chain employs TRBV6-4 and TRBJ2-5; 8 positions agree with TRBD2. Germline CDR1 and CDR2: MRHNA and SNTAGT. The length of the CDR3 is 15 residues. J was trimmed by 2 bases and V by 5 bases; bases with no gene match: 7. The CDR3 DNA is TGTGCCAGCAGTCACCGGGGGGGACCTCAAGAGACCCAGTACTTC. Residues: CASSHRGGPQETQYF.

The chain uses TRBV28 and TRBJ2-1, with TRBD2 identical over 9 bases. This CDR3 contains 17 residues. Germline V lookup: CDR1 MDHEN, CDR2 SYDVKM. V gave up 5 bases and J gave up 0 bases; unmatched junction bases: 8. The CDR3 sequence is CASSPIAGDVSYNEQFF. DNA for the CDR3: TGTGCCAGCAGTCCAATAGCGGGGGACGTCTCCTACAATGAGCAGTTCTTC. Based on the CDR3 plus reference TRBV28 and TRBJ2-1, the full variable domain is DVKVTQSSRYLVKRTGEKVFLECVQDMDHENMFWYRQDPGLGLRLIYFSYDVKMKEKGDIPEGYSVSREKKERFSLILESASTNQTSMYLCASSPIAGDVSYNEQFFGPGTRLTVL.

CDR3: CSVERGQGTNEQYF. For the CDR3, the DNA is TGCAGCGTTGAAAGAGGACAGGGGACCAACGAGCAGTACTTC. The chain has TRBV29-1 and TRBJ2-7; 9 bases agree with TRBD1. The CDR3 loop spans 14 amino acids. J was trimmed by 5 bases and V by 2 bases; bases with no gene match: 7. The germline CDR1 and CDR2 sequences are SQVTM and ANQGSEA.

The chain employs TRBV30 and TRBJ1-2; possible D gene TRBD1, 6 bases. Trimming took off 4 bases at V and 7 bases at J, with 19 bases between the two ends. The V gene's germline CDR1 is GTSNPN and CDR2 SVGIG (reference sequence). The CDR3 totals 14 residues. The DNA of the CDR3 is TGTGCCTGGATCATCCCAGGGGCGAAACCTGGCTACACCTTC. Its translation: CAWIIPGAKPGYTF.

The CDR3 DNA is TGTGCCTGGAGCCTGACTGAGTTTGGGTACACCTTC. This sequence encodes CAWSLTEFGYTF. The chain has TRBV30 and TRBJ1-2, with unresolved D. The CDR3 is 12 amino acids. Trimming took 3 bases from V and 11 from J, leaving 16 bases between them. From germline, CDR1 is GTSNPN and CDR2 SVGIG (reference sequence).

This clone was seen only a few times. This chain connects TRBV19 to TRBJ1-1; D may be TRBD1 (5 bases). Germline CDR1 LNHDA, CDR2 SQIVND (reference sequence). The CDR3 loop spans 14 amino acids. V lost 3 bases to trimming and J lost 2 bases, with 10 bases between them. The CDR3 DNA follows: TGTGCCAGTAGTATTAGGGGCGTAAACACTGAAGCTTTCTTT. Translated, it gives CASSIRGVNTEAFF.

The table lists this clone with a few counts. V is TRBV5-6 and J is TRBJ2-5; D possibly corresponds to TRBD1 (6 bases). The CDR3 runs to 15 residues. In germline, CDR1 is SGHDT, CDR2 YYEEEE. Trimming took off 3 bases at V and 0 bases at J, with 12 bases between the two ends. In DNA, the CDR3 is TGTGCCAGCAGCTGGACCGGGACAAACCAAGAGACCCAGTACTTC. Its protein is CASSWTGTNQETQYF. Variable domain in full (rest from reference TRBV5-6 and TRBJ2-5): DAGVTQSPTHLIKTRGQQVTLRCSPKSGHDTVSWYQQALGQGPQFIFQYYEEEERQRGNFPDRFSGHQFPNYSSELNVNALLLGDSALYLCASSWTGTNQETQYFGPGTRLLVL.

The chain joins TRBV9 to TRBJ1-6; 7 positions agree with TRBD1. The CDR3 contains 15 residues. Germline values: CDR1 SGDLS, CDR2 YYNGEE. With 3 bases clipped from V and 7 bases from J, the junction kept 7 bases outside the gene matches. The CDR3 sequence is CASSASTGYNSPLHF. The DNA for the CDR3 is TGTGCCAGCAGCGCCTCGACAGGGTACAATTCACCCCTCCACTTT.

The gene calls are TRBV5-6 and TRBJ2-7; 10 bases fit TRBD1. Germline V CDR1 and CDR2: SGHDT, YYEEEE. V gave up 6 bases and J gave up 1 base; unmatched junction bases: 4. The CDR3 has 14 amino acids. This CDR3 is CASMRDRGSYEQYF. The CDR3 DNA reads TGTGCCAGCATGAGGGACAGGGGTTCCTACGAGCAGTACTTC. Based on the CDR3 plus reference TRBV5-6 and TRBJ2-7, the full variable domain is DAGVTQSPTHLIKTRGQQVTLRCSPKSGHDTVSWYQQALGQGPQFIFQYYEEEERQRGNFPDRFSGHQFPNYSSELNVNALLLGDSALYLCASMRDRGSYEQYFGPGTRLTVT.

V gene TRBV6-6 combines with J gene TRBJ2-6; maybe TRBD2 (5 bases). This CDR3 is built from 15 residues. Between the trimmed V and J ends, which lost 6 bases and 0 bases, there was a span of 9 bases. Germline CDR1 and CDR2: MNHNY and SVGAGI (reference sequence). CDR3 bases: TGTGCCAGCAGCGTAGCGAGCTCTGGGGCCAACGTCCTGACTTTC. Protein sequence: CASSVASSGANVLTF.

This chain joins TRBV5-1 and TRBJ2-2, with TRBD1 identical over 12 bases. This CDR3 contains 16 residues. The germline CDR1 and CDR2 sequences are SGHRS and YFSETQ. Unmatched junction bases numbered 5, after V lost 4 bases and J lost 4 bases. This CDR3 reads CASSPGTGGGTGELFF. In nucleotides, the CDR3 is TGCGCCAGCAGCCCCGGGACAGGGGGCGGCACCGGGGAGCTGTTTTTT.